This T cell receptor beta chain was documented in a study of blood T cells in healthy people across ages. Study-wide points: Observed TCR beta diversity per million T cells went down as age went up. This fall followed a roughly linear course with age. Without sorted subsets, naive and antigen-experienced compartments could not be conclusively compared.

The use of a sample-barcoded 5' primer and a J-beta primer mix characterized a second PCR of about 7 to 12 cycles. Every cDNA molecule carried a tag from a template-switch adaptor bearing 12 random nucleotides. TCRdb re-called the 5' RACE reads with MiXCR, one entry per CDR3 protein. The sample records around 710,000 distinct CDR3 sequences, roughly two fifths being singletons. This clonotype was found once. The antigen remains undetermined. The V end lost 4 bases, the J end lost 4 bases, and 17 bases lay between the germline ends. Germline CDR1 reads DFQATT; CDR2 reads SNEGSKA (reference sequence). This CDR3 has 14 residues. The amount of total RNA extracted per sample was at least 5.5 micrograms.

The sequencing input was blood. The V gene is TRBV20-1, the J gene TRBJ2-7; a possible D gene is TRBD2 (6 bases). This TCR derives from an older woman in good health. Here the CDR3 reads CSAISGKRGYEQYF. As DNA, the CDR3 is TGCAGTGCTATTAGCGGAAAGAGGGGATACGAGCAGTACTTC.